Below, one TCR beta chain is given with its context. Antigen: not known. This specimen comes from a study of graft-versus-host responses after intestinal transplantation. Overall study: Every one of the recipients received anti-thymocyte globulin induction and afterwards took tacrolimus and steroids for approximately 3 years.

Findings and caveats of the study: Some patients had graft-donor T cell macrochimerism, and their allografts showed high graft-versus-host to host-versus-graft clonal ratios. Peak circulating GvH clone levels were associated with early post-transplant HvG declines. Detected in recipient marrow were GvH clones, some of which were first observed in ileum or blood.

Here immunoSEQ multiplex PCR was the method, and the copy in TCRdb shows in-frame clones only, minus some. The profile shows 90,000 or so clones, around 80% of them singletons. The sequence was obtained from a human donor who received an intestinal transplant. Here the sequenced sample was unstimulated CD4+ T cells sorted from spleen or lymph node cells, taken before intestinal transplant.

CDR3 DNA: TGTGCCAGCAGCTTAGAGGTTCTAGCGGGCGACTCCTACGAGCAGTACTTC. As protein: CASSLEVLAGDSYEQYF. The chain links TRBV11-2 to TRBJ2-7, with 8 nucleotides matching TRBD2. The V gene end was trimmed by 0 bases and the J gene end by 0 bases; junction bases not matched to a gene: 7. This CDR3 spans 17 amino acids. Germline V gives CDR1 SGHAT, CDR2 FQNNGV.